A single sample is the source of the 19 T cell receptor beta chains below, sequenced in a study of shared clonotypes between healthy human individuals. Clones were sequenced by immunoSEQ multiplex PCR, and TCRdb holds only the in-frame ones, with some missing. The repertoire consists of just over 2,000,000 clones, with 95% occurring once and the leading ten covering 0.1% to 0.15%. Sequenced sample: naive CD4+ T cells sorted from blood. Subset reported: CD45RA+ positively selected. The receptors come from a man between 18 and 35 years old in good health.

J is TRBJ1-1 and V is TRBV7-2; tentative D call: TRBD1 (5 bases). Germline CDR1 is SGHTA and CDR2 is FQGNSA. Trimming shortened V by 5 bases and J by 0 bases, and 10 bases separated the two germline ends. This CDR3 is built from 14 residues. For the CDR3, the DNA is TGTGCCAGCAGCCTACAGGTCATGAACACTGAAGCTTTCTTT. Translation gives CASSLQVMNTEAFF.

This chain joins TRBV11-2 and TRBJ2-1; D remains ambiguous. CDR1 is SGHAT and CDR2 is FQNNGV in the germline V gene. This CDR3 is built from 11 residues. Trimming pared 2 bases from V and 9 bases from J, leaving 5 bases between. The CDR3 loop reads CASSLSLEQFF. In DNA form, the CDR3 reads TGTGCCAGCAGCTTAAGTCTTGAGCAGTTCTTC.

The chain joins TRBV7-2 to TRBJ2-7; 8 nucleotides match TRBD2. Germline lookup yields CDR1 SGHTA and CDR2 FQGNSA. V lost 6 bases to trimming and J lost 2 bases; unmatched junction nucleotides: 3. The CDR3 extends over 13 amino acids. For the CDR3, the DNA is TGTGCCAGCAGATTTAGCGGGACCTACGAGCAGTACTTC. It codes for CASRFSGTYEQYF. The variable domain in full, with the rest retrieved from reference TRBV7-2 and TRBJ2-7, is GAGVSQSPSNKVTEKGKDVELRCDPISGHTALYWYRQSLGQGLEFLIYFQGNSAPDKSGLPSDRFSAERTGGSVSTLTIQRTQQEDSAVYLCASRFSGTYEQYFGPGTRLTVT.

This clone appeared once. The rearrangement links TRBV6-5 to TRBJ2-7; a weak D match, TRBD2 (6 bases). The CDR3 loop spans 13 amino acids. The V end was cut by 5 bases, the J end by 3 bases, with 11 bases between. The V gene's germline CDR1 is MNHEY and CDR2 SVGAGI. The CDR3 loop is CASSVVADYEQYF. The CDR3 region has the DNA TGTGCCAGCAGTGTCGTAGCGGACTACGAGCAGTACTTC.

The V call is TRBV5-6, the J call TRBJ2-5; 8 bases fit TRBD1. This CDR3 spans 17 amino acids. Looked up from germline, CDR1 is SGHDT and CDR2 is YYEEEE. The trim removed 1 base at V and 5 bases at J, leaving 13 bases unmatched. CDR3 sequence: CASSLLAGTGPGETQYF. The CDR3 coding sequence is TGTGCCAGCAGCTTGTTAGCCGGGACAGGACCCGGGGAGACCCAGTACTTC. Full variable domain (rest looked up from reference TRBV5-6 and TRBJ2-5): DAGVTQSPTHLIKTRGQQVTLRCSPKSGHDTVSWYQQALGQGPQFIFQYYEEEERQRGNFPDRFSGHQFPNYSSELNVNALLLGDSALYLCASSLLAGTGPGETQYFGPGTRLLVL.

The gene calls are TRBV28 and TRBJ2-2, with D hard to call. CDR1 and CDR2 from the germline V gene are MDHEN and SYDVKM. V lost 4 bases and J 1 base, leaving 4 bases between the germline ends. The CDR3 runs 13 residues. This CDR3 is CASSSENTGELFF. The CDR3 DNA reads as TGTGCCAGCAGTTCCGAGAACACCGGGGAGCTGTTTTTT.

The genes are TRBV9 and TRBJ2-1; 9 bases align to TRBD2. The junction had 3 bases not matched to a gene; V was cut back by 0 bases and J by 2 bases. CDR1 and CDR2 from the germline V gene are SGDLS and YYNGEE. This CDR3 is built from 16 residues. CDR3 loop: CASSVGAGGAYNEQFF. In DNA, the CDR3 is TGTGCCAGCAGCGTAGGGGCGGGAGGGGCCTACAATGAGCAGTTCTTC.

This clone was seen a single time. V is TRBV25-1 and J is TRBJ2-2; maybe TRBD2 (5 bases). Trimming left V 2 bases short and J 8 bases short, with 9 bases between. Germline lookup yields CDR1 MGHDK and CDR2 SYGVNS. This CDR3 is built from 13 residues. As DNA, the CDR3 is TGTGCCAGCAGTGAAGGAGGTCCTGGGGAGCTGTTTTTT. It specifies CASSEGGPGELFF.

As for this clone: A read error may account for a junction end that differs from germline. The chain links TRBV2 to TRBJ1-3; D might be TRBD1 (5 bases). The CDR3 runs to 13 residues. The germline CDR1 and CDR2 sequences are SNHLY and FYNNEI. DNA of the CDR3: TGTGCCAGCACTGAAGACAGAGGAAACACCATATATTTT. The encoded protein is CASTEDRGNTIYF.

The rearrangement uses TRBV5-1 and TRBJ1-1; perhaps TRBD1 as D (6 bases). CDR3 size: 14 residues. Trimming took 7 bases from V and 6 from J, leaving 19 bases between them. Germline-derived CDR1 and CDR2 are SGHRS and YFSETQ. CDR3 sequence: CASGLLGGEAEAFF. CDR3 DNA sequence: TGCGCCAGCGGCCTTTTAGGGGGTGAGGCTGAAGCTTTCTTT.

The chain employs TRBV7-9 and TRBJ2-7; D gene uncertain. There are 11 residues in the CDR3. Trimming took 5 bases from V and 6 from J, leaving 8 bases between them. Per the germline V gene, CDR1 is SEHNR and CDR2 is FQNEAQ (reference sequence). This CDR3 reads CASSTAGEQYF. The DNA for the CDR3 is TGTGCCAGCAGCACGGCCGGCGAGCAGTACTTC.

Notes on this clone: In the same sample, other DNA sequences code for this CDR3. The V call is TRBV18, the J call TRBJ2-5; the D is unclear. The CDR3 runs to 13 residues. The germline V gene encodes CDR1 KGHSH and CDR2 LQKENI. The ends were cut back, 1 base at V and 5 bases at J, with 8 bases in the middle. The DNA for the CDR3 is TGTGCCAGCTCACCACTACTACAGGAGACCCAGTACTTC. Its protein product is CASSPLLQETQYF.

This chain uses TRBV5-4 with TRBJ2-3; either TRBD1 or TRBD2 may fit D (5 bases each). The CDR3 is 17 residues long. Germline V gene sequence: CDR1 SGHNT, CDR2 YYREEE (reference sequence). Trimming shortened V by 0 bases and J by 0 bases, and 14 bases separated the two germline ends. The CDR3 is CASSLGGGADSTDTQYF. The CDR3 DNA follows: TGTGCCAGCAGCTTGGGGGGCGGAGCGGATAGCACAGATACGCAGTATTTT.

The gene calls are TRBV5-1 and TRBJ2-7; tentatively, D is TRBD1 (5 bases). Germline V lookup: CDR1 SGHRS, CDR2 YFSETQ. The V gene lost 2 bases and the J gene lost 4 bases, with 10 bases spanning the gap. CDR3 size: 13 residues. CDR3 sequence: CASSFAGWYEQYF. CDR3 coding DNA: TGCGCCAGCAGCTTTGCAGGGTGGTACGAGCAGTACTTC.

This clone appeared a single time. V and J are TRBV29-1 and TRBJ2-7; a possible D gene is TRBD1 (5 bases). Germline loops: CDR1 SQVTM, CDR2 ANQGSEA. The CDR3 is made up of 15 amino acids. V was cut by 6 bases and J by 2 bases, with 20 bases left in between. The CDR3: CSVVKFQGITYEQYF. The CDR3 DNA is TGCAGCGTCGTAAAATTCCAGGGTATCACCTACGAGCAGTACTTC.

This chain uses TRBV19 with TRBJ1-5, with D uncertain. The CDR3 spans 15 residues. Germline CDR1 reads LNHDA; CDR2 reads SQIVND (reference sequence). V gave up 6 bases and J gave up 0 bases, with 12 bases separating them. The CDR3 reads CASSLTSHSNQPQHF. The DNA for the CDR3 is TGTGCCAGTAGCCTGACAAGTCATAGCAATCAGCCCCAGCATTTT.

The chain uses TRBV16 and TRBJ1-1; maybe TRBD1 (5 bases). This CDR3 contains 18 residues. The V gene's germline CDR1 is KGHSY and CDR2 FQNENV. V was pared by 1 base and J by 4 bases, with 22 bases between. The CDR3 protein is CASSQFRGLGSGSTEAFF. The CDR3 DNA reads TGTGCCAGCAGCCAATTCCGGGGGTTGGGGAGCGGAAGCACTGAAGCTTTCTTT. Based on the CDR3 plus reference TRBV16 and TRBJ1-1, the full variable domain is GEEVAQTPKHLVRGEGQKAKLYCAPIKGHSYVFWYQQVLKNEFKFLISFQNENVFDETGMPKERFSAKCLPNSPCSLEIQATKLEDSAVYFCASSQFRGLGSGSTEAFFGQGTRLTVV.

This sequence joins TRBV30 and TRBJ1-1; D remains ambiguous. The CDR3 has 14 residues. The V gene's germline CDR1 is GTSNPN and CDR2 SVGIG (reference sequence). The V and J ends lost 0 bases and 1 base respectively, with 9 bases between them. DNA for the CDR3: TGTGCCTGGAGTGTGCAAGGATCGAACACTGAAGCTTTCTTT. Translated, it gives CAWSVQGSNTEAFF. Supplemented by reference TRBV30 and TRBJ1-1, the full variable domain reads SQTIHQWPATLVQPVGSPLSLECTVEGTSNPNLYWYRQAAGRGLQLLFYSVGIGQISSEVPQNLSASRPQDRQFILSSKKLLLSDSGFYLCAWSVQGSNTEAFFGQGTRLTVV.

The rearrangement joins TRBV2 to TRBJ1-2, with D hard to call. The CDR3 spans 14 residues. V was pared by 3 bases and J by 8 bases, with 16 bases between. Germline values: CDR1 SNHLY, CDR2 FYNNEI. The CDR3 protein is CASSDRPGGGGYTF. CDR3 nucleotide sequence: TGTGCCAGCAGTGACCGCCCGGGCGGCGGGGGCTACACCTTC.